Shown below are 20 T cell receptor beta chains from a single sample sequenced in a study of shared T cell receptors in the human thymus (dated by TCRdb to about 2021). The library was produced with the immunoSEQ multiplex PCR assay. TCRdb took over this immuneACCESS table, retaining in-frame rearrangements with V and J assigned. Such tables are incomplete; in checked studies, under half of the missing clones stem from an unresolved V gene, and the remainder is unexplained. This sample gives hundreds of thousands of clones in total; approximately 83% of them show up just once. The top ten constitute 0.008% to 0.011% of the sample. This sample was shared with a second study, whose subject was human thymus T cells.

The sample taken for sequencing was thymocytes. Receptors originate from a girl less than two years old with a congenital heart defect. Donor details come from another sample of the same person, matched by shared clones.

This clone was picked up a small number of times. The chain carries TRBV10-3 and TRBJ1-3; the D gene is possibly TRBD1 (6 bases). The CDR3 is 13 amino acids. Germline CDR1 and CDR2: ENHRY and SYGVKD. With 8 bases removed from V and 0 bases from J, the gap between germline ends came to 8 bases. The DNA of the CDR3 is TGTGCCATCGAGACAGGCTCTGGAAACACCATATATTTT. Its translation is CAIETGSGNTIYF.

This clone has a handful of counts. V is TRBV7-3 and J is TRBJ1-6; the match to TRBD1 covers 7 bases. The CDR3 is 15 residues long. Germline assignment: CDR1 SGHTA and CDR2 FQGTGA. CDR3 sequence (DNA): TGTGCGGCCCGGGACAGCTATTTACTAAATTCACCCCTCCACTTT. Protein: CAARDSYLLNSPLHF.

V is TRBV15 and J is TRBJ1-5, with D unresolved. The V gene lost 3 bases and the J gene lost 5 bases, with 11 bases spanning the gap. The CDR3 sequence is 14 residues long. Looked up from germline, CDR1 is LNHNV and CDR2 is YYDKDF (reference sequence). The CDR3 protein is CATSRQERDQPQHF. The CDR3 DNA follows: TGTGCCACCAGCAGGCAGGAGAGGGATCAGCCCCAGCATTTT.

The V and J genes are TRBV5-6 and TRBJ2-6; D is possibly TRBD1 (5 bases). The germline V gene encodes CDR1 SGHDT and CDR2 YYEEEE. V lost 2 bases and J lost 0, with 9 bases in between. This CDR3 region has 16 residues. Here the CDR3 reads CASSLDSDSGANVLTF. The DNA for the CDR3 is TGTGCCAGCAGCTTAGACAGTGACTCTGGGGCCAACGTCCTGACTTTC.

The rearrangement uses TRBV27 and TRBJ1-3, with D possibly matching TRBD1 (6 bases). This CDR3 region has 19 residues. The germline V and J ends were trimmed by 4 bases and 0 bases, with 22 bases remaining between them. CDR1 is MNHEY, CDR2 SMNVEV, per germline (reference sequence). CDR3 bases: TGTGCCAGCAGTTCGGTTCCCCCAAACAGGGCAACCTCTGGAAACACCATATATTTT. It encodes CASSSVPPNRATSGNTIYF.

V usage is TRBV11-2 and J usage is TRBJ1-2, with 9 bases fitting TRBD1. Germline V gene lookup returns CDR1 SGHAT and CDR2 FQNNGV. The CDR3 spans 15 residues. With V trimmed by 1 base and J by 4 bases, 4 bases remained unmatched. CDR3 DNA sequence: TGTGCCAGCAGCTTAGGGACAGGGGACTTCTATGGCTACACCTTC. Translating gives CASSLGTGDFYGYTF.

The J gene is TRBJ2-2, the V gene TRBV6-5; 9 positions match TRBD1. V trimming: 0 bases; J trimming: 4 bases; junction bases outside the gene matches: 3. The CDR3 consists of 16 residues. In germline, CDR1 is MNHEY, CDR2 SVGAGI. The CDR3 DNA sequence: TGTGCCAGCAGTTACTCGATGGGACAGGGCACCGGGGAGCTGTTTTTT. Residues: CASSYSMGQGTGELFF.

The rearrangement joins TRBV7-9 to TRBJ1-4; D gene unclear. V lost 4 bases to trimming and J lost 5 bases, with 14 bases between them. The CDR3 is 15 residues long. Germline loops: CDR1 SEHNR, CDR2 FQNEAQ (reference sequence). The CDR3 region has the DNA TGTGCCAGCAGCTCCGCATTGAGAGCCAATGAAAAACTGTTTTTT. It specifies CASSSALRANEKLFF.

V and J are TRBV19 and TRBJ1-2; 9 positions agree with TRBD1. Losses at the gene ends were 6 bases for V and 4 bases for J; bases not matched to a gene: 9. The CDR3 runs to 15 residues. Germline-derived CDR1 and CDR2 are LNHDA and SQIVND (reference sequence). CDR3 DNA sequence: TGTGCCAGTAGCCATATGCCGGGACAGGGCTATGGCTACACCTTC. This gives the protein CASSHMPGQGYGYTF.

The sample holds one count of this clone. V usage is TRBV5-5 and J usage is TRBJ2-7; TRBD2 agrees at 9 bases. CDR1 and CDR2 (germline): SGHKS, YYEKEE (reference sequence). V lost 4 bases to trimming and J lost 4 bases; unmatched junction nucleotides: 15. The CDR3 loop spans 17 amino acids. CDR3 amino acids: CASSTGAGGGVGYEQYF. CDR3 nucleotides: TGTGCCAGCAGCACCGGGGCAGGCGGGGGGGTGGGGTACGAGCAGTACTTC.

The gene calls are TRBV4-3 and TRBJ2-1, with 9 bases identical to TRBD2. Germline CDR1 and CDR2: LGHNA and YSLEER. J lost 0 bases, V lost 1 base, and 7 bases had no gene match. CDR3 length: 18 amino acids. The CDR3 sequence: CASSQGPSGDRSYNEQFF. In DNA, the CDR3 is TGCGCCAGCAGCCAAGGGCCTAGCGGGGATCGCTCCTACAATGAGCAGTTCTTC.

The J gene is TRBJ1-4, the V gene TRBV5-1; D may be TRBD1 (5 bases). The germline V and J ends were trimmed by 7 bases and 5 bases, with 12 bases remaining between them. Germline lookup yields CDR1 SGHRS and CDR2 YFSETQ. The CDR3 is made up of 13 amino acids. This CDR3 reads CASGDGGNEKLFF. CDR3 nucleotide sequence: TGCGCCAGCGGGGACGGGGGGAATGAAAAACTGTTTTTT.

The chain uses TRBV29-1 and TRBJ1-1; perhaps TRBD1 as D (5 bases). The V end was cut by 2 bases, the J end by 3 bases, with 19 bases between. The CDR3 contains 16 residues. CDR1 is SQVTM, CDR2 ANQGSEA, per germline. This CDR3 is CSVETTGEGEYTEAFF. CDR3 coding DNA: TGCAGCGTTGAAACGACGGGGGAGGGTGAATACACTGAAGCTTTCTTT. Full variable domain (remainder filled in from reference TRBV29-1 and TRBJ1-1): SAVISQKPSRDICQRGTSLTIQCQVDSQVTMMFWYRQQPGQSLTLIATANQGSEATYESGFVIDKFPISRPNLTFSTLTVSNMSPEDSSIYLCSVETTGEGEYTEAFFGQGTRLTVV.

The V and J genes are TRBV2 and TRBJ1-5; 8 nucleotides agree with TRBD1. Looked up from germline, CDR1 is SNHLY and CDR2 is FYNNEI. The V segment lost 2 bases and the J segment 7 bases; nucleotides outside the gene matches: 10. The CDR3 length is 16 residues. As DNA, the CDR3 is TGTGCCAGCAGTGAAAAGGGGGACAGGACCCAGCAGCCCCAGCATTTT. Its protein product is CASSEKGDRTQQPQHF. The whole variable domain, filled in from reference TRBV2 and TRBJ1-5, reads EPEVTQTPSHQVTQMGQEVILRCVPISNHLYFYWYRQILGQKVEFLVSFYNNEISEKSEIFDDQFSVERPDGSNFTLKIRSTKLEDSAMYFCASSEKGDRTQQPQHFGDGTRLSIL.

This chain joins TRBV30 and TRBJ1-2; D unresolved. The CDR3 loop spans 14 amino acids. In germline, CDR1 is GTSNPN, CDR2 SVGIG (reference sequence). V was clipped by 2 bases and J by 3 bases, with 13 bases between them. The CDR3 DNA follows: TGTGCCTGGAGTAACGGGGTGCGGGACTATGGCTACACCTTC. This codes for CAWSNGVRDYGYTF.

The chain couples TRBV2 to TRBJ1-4; TRBD1 matches 7 bases. There are 15 residues in the CDR3. Germline CDR1 SNHLY, CDR2 FYNNEI. J was trimmed by 8 bases and V by 2 bases; bases with no gene match: 8. This CDR3 is CASSETGTAYEKLFF. For the CDR3, the DNA is TGTGCCAGCAGTGAAACCGGGACAGCCTACGAAAAACTGTTTTTT.

The V call is TRBV6-5, the J call TRBJ2-3, with D perhaps TRBD2 (6 bases). Germline V gene data show CDR1 as MNHEY and CDR2 as SVGAGI. The CDR3 covers 14 residues. V was pared by 2 bases and J by 6 bases, with 12 bases between. The CDR3 reads CASSYGLGRDTQYF. The CDR3, as DNA: TGTGCCAGCAGTTACGGTTTAGGGAGGGATACGCAGTATTTT.

This chain joins TRBV4-1 and TRBJ2-3, with unresolved D. The CDR3 covers 18 residues. Trimming pared 0 bases from V and 4 bases from J, leaving 20 bases between. The germline gives CDR1 MGHRA, CDR2 YSYEKL. As DNA, the CDR3 is TGCGCCAGCAGCCAAGATTTGAGACTCCCGGCGAATTCAGATACGCAGTATTTT. This translates into CASSQDLRLPANSDTQYF.

The rearrangement links TRBV9 to TRBJ2-2, with 7 nucleotides matching TRBD1. CDR1 is SGDLS, CDR2 YYNGEE, per germline. CDR3 length: 13 amino acids. The J segment lost 3 bases and the V segment lost 6 bases, leaving 2 bases of the junction unmatched. CDR3 residues: CASTTGDTGELFF. The CDR3 DNA follows: TGTGCCAGCACCACAGGGGACACCGGGGAGCTGTTTTTT.

This clone was observed a few times. This chain links TRBV9 with TRBJ1-1; D may be TRBD1 (5 bases). Germline CDR1 SGDLS, CDR2 YYNGEE. The CDR3 spans 15 residues. V was trimmed by 4 bases and J by 1 base, leaving 14 bases between them. The CDR3 coding sequence is TGTGCCAGCAGCCCCCGAAGGGGTGAGAACACTGAAGCTTTCTTT. This codes for CASSPRRGENTEAFF.